The clone carrying this TCR beta chain was detected a few times. Its antigen is unknown. The data derive from a study of T cell repertoires in cytomegalovirus infection. Study information: Through public TCR beta signatures, both CMV infection and matching HLA type were indicated.

Trimming pared 2 bases from V and 1 base from J, leaving 7 bases between. The CDR3 covers 14 residues. Germline CDR1 and CDR2: MNHNY and SVGAGI (reference sequence). Study-level points and caveats: Clonotype analysis showed dominance of the ex vivo response by HLA-C-restricted CMV-specific TCR beta clonotypes.

TCRdb re-called the reads with MiXCR, one entry per CDR3 protein. Seen here are around 530,000 distinct CDR3 sequences, around a quarter observed once, and the top ten hold under 15%. This clonotype was sampled from a human donor in good health (CMV status not recorded). Some clones in this sample may be carry-over from other donors' samples. V usage is TRBV6-6 and J usage is TRBJ2-3, with D possibly being TRBD2 (6 bases). Sequenced input: PBMCs. CDR3 sequence reads: CASSYGEGTDTQYF. CDR3 nucleotide sequence: TGTGCCAGCAGTTACGGGGAGGGCACAGATACGCAGTATTTT.